This is a list of T cell receptor beta chains from one sample in a study of blood T cells in healthy people across ages. MiXCR was run by TCRdb on the 5' RACE reads, yielding one entry per CDR3 protein. The sample shows approximately 790,000 distinct CDR3 sequences, about 62% of them seen only once. The specimen was blood. Source of these receptors: a man younger than 40 in good health. The CDR3 runs from the conserved cysteine through the conserved F or W. Each record gives: V gene, CDR3 length, clone size, J gene, CDR3 protein. Expanded clones get a size class; other rows say once, few or many, or leave the size out.

>TRBV4-3|17|.|TRBJ2-1
CASSQDRGPRAYSEQFF
>TRBV7-8|15|.|TRBJ2-7
CASSGPGLASYEQYF
>TRBV9|14|.|.
CASSVAGAVYEQYF
>TRBV12-3/TRBV12-4|14|.|TRBJ1-4
CASGRRTGNEKLFF
>TRBV4-3|17|once|TRBJ2-3
CASSQEGGPRGFDTQYF
>TRBV27|16|.|TRBJ2-7
CASSPLGSGGSYEQYF
>TRBV20-1|15|few|TRBJ2-1
CSAHSSSGTPDEQFF
>TRBV18|16|.|TRBJ2-6
CASSLRTGSGANVLTF
>TRBV20-1|14|.|TRBJ2-7
CSARQGTGWYEQYF
>TRBV4-2|18|few|TRBJ2-7
CASSQRTSGYASSYEQYF
>TRBV12-3/TRBV12-4|18|.|.
CASSLALLPDRGQETQYF
>TRBV20-1|16|.|TRBJ2-5
CSARATSGASQETQYF
>TRBV29-1|13|.|TRBJ2-7
CSVARTGGNEQYF
>TRBV13|15|.|TRBJ2-7
CASSLGRQVAYEQYF
>TRBV29-1|12|.|TRBJ2-7
CSVEGKAYEQYF
>TRBV5-1|14|.|TRBJ2-5
CASSRIDSQETQYF
>TRBV4-3|17|.|.
CASSQIRDTRGSYEQYF
>TRBV15|15|.|TRBJ1-5
CATHRGGLGNQPQHF
>TRBV25-1|12|.|TRBJ2-1
CASSDWENEQFF
>TRBV6-1|15|.|TRBJ2-2
CASSRAGSNTGELFF
>TRBV2|17|.|TRBJ2-5
CASSYHPKGRYNNEQYF
>TRBV20-1|12|few|TRBJ2-5
CSAIPEGETQYF
>TRBV12-3/TRBV12-4|16|.|TRBJ2-6
CASSPGTFPGANVLTF
>TRBV7-9|15|few|TRBJ2-3
CASSFGGGSTDTQYF
>TRBV6-2/TRBV6-3|13|.|.
CASSDGPVYEQYF
>TRBV3-1|15|many|TRBJ1-5
CASSQGPGNNQPQHF
>TRBV7-2|13|many|TRBJ2-3
CASSFAERGTQYF
>TRBV5-1|16|.|TRBJ2-1
CASSFSLDSPYNEQFF
>TRBV10-3|17|.|TRBJ2-1
CAISEGSGGPFYNEQFF
>TRBV7-9|17|.|TRBJ2-1
CASSLAGLAGGLNEQFF
>TRBV6-2/TRBV6-3|12|few|TRBJ2-1
CASSVAGHEQFF
>TRBV11-2|15|.|TRBJ1-2
CASSLDHTSYYGYTF
>TRBV28|15|.|TRBJ2-3
CASSKTSGATDTQYF
>TRBV14|14|.|TRBJ2-5
CASSQLARVETQYF
>TRBV6-2/TRBV6-3|13|.|TRBJ2-3
CASSWGIADTQYF
>TRBV4-2|18|.|TRBJ2-4
CASSQDTRTYIKADIQYF
>TRBV7-2|18|.|TRBJ2-1
CASSRTSGGARADNEQFF
>TRBV2|13|.|TRBJ2-7
CASGRTASYEQYF
>TRBV7-2|17|few|TRBJ2-5
CASRLAASGARVETQYF
>TRBV9|15|few|TRBJ2-7
CASSETGTPSYEQYF
>TRBV2|13|.|TRBJ1-1
CASKGTGATEAFF
>TRBV28|14|.|TRBJ2-4
CASSVRGAKNIQYF
>TRBV9|15|.|TRBJ2-1
CASSVAGTEYNEQFF
>TRBV5-1|15|.|TRBJ2-1
CASSLDLAGNNEQFF
>TRBV9|13|.|TRBJ2-1
CASSVDAYNEQFF
>TRBV3-1|16|.|TRBJ2-7
CASSPSAIRSSYEQYF
>TRBV5-1|13|.|TRBJ2-1
CASSFPSGDEQFF
>TRBV7-9|14|few|TRBJ2-1
CASRRTSGGNEQFF
>TRBV7-2|12|few|TRBJ2-5
CASSSGQGVQYF
>TRBV9|15|.|TRBJ1-6
CASSAGQAVGSPLHF
>TRBV2|13|.|TRBJ2-3
CASSVDRGDTQYF
>TRBV7-3|15|.|TRBJ1-1
CASSLSGQMNTEAFF
>TRBV27|14|many|TRBJ2-5
CASRKGLDGETQYF
>TRBV6-5|17|once|TRBJ2-1
CASSYQTPPRDLNEQFF